This T cell receptor beta chain was profiled in a study of CD8 T cells in ankylosing spondylitis. This clonotype was seen many times. Antigen specificity is unknown. General study results and limits: A TCR beta motif of under 10 highly homologous variants appeared characteristic of ankylosing spondylitis blood. Significant enrichment of disease-linked clones was reported in matched ankylosing spondylitis synovial fluid.

V gave up 3 bases and J gave up 6 bases, with 12 bases separating them. The CDR3 has 13 residues. Looked up from germline, CDR1 is DFQATT and CDR2 is SNEGSKA (reference sequence). TCRdb redid the calling of the 5' RACE reads with MiXCR, one entry per CDR3 protein. The profile shows some 800,000 distinct CDR3 sequences, 10% to 15% of them singletons. The origin of this receptor is a male donor with ankylosing spondylitis. This chain uses TRBV20-1 with TRBJ1-5; possibly TRBD1 for D (5 bases). Sequenced: blood, either unsorted or a sorted T cell fraction (not recorded which). CDR3 region: CSASLTGGQPQHF. The DNA for the CDR3 is TGCAGTGCTAGTCTTACAGGAGGTCAGCCCCAGCATTTT.